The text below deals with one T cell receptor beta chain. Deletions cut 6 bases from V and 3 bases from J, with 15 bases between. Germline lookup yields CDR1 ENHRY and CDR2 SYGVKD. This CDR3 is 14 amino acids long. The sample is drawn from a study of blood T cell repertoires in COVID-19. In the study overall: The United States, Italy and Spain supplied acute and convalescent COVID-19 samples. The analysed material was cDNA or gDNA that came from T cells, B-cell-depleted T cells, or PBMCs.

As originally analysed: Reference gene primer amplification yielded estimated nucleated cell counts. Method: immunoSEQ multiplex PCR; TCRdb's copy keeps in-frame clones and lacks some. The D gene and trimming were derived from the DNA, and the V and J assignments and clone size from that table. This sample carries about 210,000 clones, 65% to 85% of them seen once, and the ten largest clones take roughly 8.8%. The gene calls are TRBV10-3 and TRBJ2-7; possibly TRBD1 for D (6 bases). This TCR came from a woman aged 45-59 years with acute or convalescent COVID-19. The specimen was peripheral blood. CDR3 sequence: CAISRNRDGYEQYF. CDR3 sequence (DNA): TGTGCCATCAGCCGAAACAGGGATGGCTACGAGCAGTACTTC.